The following is a T cell receptor beta chain sequence with its context. This sample is part of a study of human T cells and chemical hapten exposure. The time point was: patch test 1, 2 weeks after DPC sensitization. Treatment reported: therapeutic diphenylcyclopropenone sensitization with weekly scalp DPC. TCRdb passed the RACE reads through MiXCR, listing each CDR3 protein once. The sample includes 70,000 to 80,000 distinct CDR3 sequences, around 30% seen only once; the top ten take roughly 10%. Germline V gene sequence: CDR1 MNHEY, CDR2 SVGEGT. CDR3 length equals 14 residues. V shed 10 bases, J shed 4 bases, and the junction held 10 bases outside the gene matches.

The sequence came from a middle-aged man with alopecia areata. Some clones in this sample may be carry-over from other donors' samples. This chain links TRBV6-2 or TRBV6-3 with TRBJ2-1, with 7 bases identical to TRBD2. Sequenced here: whole blood, sampled in connection with sensitization to the hapten diphenylcyclopropenone (DPC). CDR3 sequence (DNA): TGTGCCACCGAAACTGGGACTACTTACAATGAGCAGTTCTTC. Its protein product is CATETGTTYNEQFF.